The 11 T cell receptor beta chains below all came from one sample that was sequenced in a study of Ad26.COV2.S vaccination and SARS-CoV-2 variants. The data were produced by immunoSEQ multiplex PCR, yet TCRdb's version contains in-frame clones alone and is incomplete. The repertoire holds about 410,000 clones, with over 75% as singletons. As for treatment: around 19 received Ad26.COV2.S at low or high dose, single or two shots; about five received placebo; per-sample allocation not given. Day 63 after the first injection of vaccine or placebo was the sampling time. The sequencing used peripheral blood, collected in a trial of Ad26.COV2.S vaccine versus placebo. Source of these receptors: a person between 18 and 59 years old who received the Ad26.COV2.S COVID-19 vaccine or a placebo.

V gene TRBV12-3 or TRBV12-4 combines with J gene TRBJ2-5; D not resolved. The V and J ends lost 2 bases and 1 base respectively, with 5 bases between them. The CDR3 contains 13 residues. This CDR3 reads CASSLRSQETQYF. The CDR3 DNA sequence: TGTGCCAGCAGTTTAAGGTCCCAAGAGACCCAGTACTTC.

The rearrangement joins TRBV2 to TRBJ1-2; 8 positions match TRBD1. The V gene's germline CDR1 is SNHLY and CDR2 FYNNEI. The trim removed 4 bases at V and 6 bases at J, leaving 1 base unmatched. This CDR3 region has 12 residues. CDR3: CASSGQGHGYTF. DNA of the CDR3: TGTGCCAGCAGTGGACAGGGGCATGGCTACACCTTC.

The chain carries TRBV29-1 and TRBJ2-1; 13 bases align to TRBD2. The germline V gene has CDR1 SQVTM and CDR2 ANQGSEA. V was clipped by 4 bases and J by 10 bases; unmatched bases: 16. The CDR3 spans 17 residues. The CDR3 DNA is TGCAGCGTTGGTGCCCCCCTTGGCTTGACTAGCGGGAGGGAGCAGTTCTTC. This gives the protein CSVGAPLGLTSGREQFF.

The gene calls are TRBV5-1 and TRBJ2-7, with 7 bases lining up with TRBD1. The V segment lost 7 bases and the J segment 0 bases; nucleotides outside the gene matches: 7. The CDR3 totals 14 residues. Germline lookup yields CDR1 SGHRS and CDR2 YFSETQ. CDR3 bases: TGCGCCAGCTCAGGGGGACGAACCTCCTACGAGCAGTACTTC. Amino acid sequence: CASSGGRTSYEQYF.

CDR3 bases: TGTGCCAGCAGCTTAGAAGCGGGAAGAACGGATGAGCAGTTCTTC. Encoded protein: CASSLEAGRTDEQFF. The chain employs TRBV11-2 and TRBJ2-1, with TRBD2 matching over 7 bases. The germline gives CDR1 SGHAT, CDR2 FQNNGV. The CDR3 runs 15 residues. Trimming took 0 bases from V and 8 from J; bases not matched to a gene: 7.

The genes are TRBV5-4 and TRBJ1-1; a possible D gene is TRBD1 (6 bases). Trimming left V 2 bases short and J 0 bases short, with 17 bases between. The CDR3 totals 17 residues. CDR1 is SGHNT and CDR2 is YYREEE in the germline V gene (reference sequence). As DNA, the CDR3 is TGTGCCAGCAGCTTAAGTGAAGGACAGCTCATGAACACTGAAGCTTTCTTT. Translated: CASSLSEGQLMNTEAFF.

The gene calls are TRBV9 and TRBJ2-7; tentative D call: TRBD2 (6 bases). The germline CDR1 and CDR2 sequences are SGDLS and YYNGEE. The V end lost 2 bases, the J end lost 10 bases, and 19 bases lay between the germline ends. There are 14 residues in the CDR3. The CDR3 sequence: CASSVGGLGEDQYF. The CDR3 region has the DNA TGTGCCAGCAGCGTTGGGGGTTTGGGGGAGGATCAGTACTTC.

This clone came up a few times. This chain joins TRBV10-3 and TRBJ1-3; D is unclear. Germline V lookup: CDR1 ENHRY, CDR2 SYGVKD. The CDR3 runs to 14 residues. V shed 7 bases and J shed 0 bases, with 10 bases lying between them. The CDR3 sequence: CAIMGTSSGNTIYF. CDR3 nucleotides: TGTGCCATCATGGGCACCAGCTCTGGAAACACCATATATTTT.

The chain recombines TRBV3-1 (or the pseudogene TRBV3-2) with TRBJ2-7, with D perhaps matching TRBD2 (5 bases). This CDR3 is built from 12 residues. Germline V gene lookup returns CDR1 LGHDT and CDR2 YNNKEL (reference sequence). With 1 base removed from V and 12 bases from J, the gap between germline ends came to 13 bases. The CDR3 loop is CASSQGGLPWYF. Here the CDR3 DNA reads TGTGCCAGCAGCCAAGGCGGGCTCCCCTGGTACTTC.

DNA of the CDR3: TGTGCCAGCAGCCACCGACGCGTTGCGGATACGCAGTATTTT. Translating gives CASSHRRVADTQYF. This sequence joins TRBV3-1 (or the pseudogene TRBV3-2) and TRBJ2-3, with no clear D. The CDR3 contains 14 residues. V was cut by 3 bases and J by 6 bases, with 13 bases left in between. CDR1 LGHDT and CDR2 YNNKEL come from the germline V gene (reference sequence).

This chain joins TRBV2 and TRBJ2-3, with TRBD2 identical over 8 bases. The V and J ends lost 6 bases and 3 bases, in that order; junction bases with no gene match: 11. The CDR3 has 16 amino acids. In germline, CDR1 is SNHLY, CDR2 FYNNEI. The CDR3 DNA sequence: TGTGCCAGCAGATGGCATTCTAGCGGGTATACAGATACGCAGTATTTT. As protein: CASRWHSSGYTDTQYF.